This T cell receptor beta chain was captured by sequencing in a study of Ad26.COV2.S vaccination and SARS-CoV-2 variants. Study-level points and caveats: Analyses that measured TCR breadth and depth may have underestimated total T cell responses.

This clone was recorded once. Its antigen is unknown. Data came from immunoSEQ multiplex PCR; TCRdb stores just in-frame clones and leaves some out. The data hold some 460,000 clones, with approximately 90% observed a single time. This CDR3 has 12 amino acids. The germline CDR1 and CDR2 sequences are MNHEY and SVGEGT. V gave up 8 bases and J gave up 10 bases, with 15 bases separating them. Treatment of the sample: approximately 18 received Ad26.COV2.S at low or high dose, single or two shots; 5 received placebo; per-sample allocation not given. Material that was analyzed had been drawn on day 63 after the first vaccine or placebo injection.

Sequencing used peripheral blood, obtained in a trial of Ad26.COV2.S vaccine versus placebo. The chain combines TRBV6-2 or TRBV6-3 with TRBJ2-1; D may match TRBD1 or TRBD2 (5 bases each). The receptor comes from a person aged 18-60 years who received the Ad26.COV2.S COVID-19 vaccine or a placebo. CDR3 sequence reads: CASCQSWGEQFF. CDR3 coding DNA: TGTGCCAGCTGCCAGAGTTGGGGGGAGCAGTTCTTC.